This T cell receptor (beta chain) was profiled in a study of patients and donors after allogeneic stem cell transplantation. MiXCR, run by TCRdb on the RT-PCR reads, gives a single entry per CDR3 protein. The profile shows about 230,000 distinct CDR3 sequences, 13% to 15% of them singletons. This CDR3 spans 14 amino acids. CDR1 is LGHDT, CDR2 YNNKEL, per germline (reference sequence). The V and J ends lost 3 bases and 4 bases, in that order; junction bases with no gene match: 4. This chain uses TRBV3-1 with TRBJ2-5; 8 bases fit TRBD1. This receptor was obtained from a human donor who was either an allogeneic HSCT recipient or a stem cell or donor lymphocyte infusion donor (not recorded which). It is not recorded whose cells these are; they may come from a transplant donor. The specimen sequenced was blood, either unsorted or a sorted T cell fraction (not recorded which). The CDR3 loop reads CASSHHGQGETQYF. CDR3 sequence (DNA): TGTGCCAGCAGCCACCACGGACAGGGAGAGACCCAGTACTTC.